This T cell receptor (beta chain) was captured in a study of shared clonotypes between healthy human individuals. Whole-study context: Aged 18 to 49, the donors were a couple of women and a few men.

In regard to this clone: Germline is not matched at one junction end, which may reflect a read error. The same CDR3 can be traced to other DNA sequences in this sample.

The CDR3 length is 13 residues. Germline loops: CDR1 LNHDA, CDR2 SQIVND (reference sequence). Naive-designated CD8 cells lacked CD45RO, were positively enriched for CCR7, and omitted terminally differentiated effector memory CD45RA+ cells. Authors' analysis steps: ImmunoSEQ only sent back junction sequences with no quality scores, so filtering was done differently. Assay used: immunoSEQ multiplex PCR; TCRdb lists only in-frame clones, some missing. V, J and clone size were drawn from that table, and D and trimming were deduced from the DNA. The sample lists more than 2 million clones, 93% occurring once.

The sample comprised naive CD8+ T cells from PBMCs. The receptor was derived from a man between 18 and 35 years old in good health. Some clones in this sample may be carry-over from other donors' samples. The chain joins TRBV19 to TRBJ1-1; D not resolved. CDR3 DNA sequence: TGTGCCAGTAGCATAGACGTGGAGACTGAAGCTTTCTTT. The encoded protein is CASSIDVETEAFF.